Listed below are T cell receptor beta chains from one sample, sequenced in a study of T cell repertoires in cytomegalovirus infection. One entry per CDR3 protein results from TCRdb running MiXCR on the reads. The table shows 120,000 to 150,000 distinct CDR3 sequences, with about 6% occurring only once. Sequenced input: PBMCs. The receptors were sampled from a human donor in good health (CMV status not recorded). Some clones in this sample may be carry-over from other donors' samples. Each CDR3 is given with its conserved first and last residue. Fields, in order: V gene, clone size, J gene, D gene, CDR3 DNA, CDR3 protein. The D gene is left open where the match is weak. For some rows the clone size is stated as once, few or many, or as a class when expanded; others skip it.

>TRBV15|many|TRBJ2-3|-
TGTGCCACCAGCAGAGATCGGGCCCGGGATACGCAGTATTTT
CATSRDRARDTQYF
>TRBV7-8|many|TRBJ1-6|-
TGTGCCAGCAGCTCCGCTGTACCAGGGGTTCTGAATTCACCCCTCCACTTT
CASSSAVPGVLNSPLHF
>TRBV7-9|few|TRBJ1-3|-
TGTGCCAGCAGCTTTCCGGGTTTCAAGAGCTCTGGAAACACCATATATTTT
CASSFPGFKSSGNTIYF
>TRBV12-3/TRBV12-4|many|TRBJ1-1|-
TGTGCCAGCAGCCACGGGGGACGAGCGGATACTGAAGCTTTCTTT
CASSHGGRADTEAFF
>TRBV20-1|-|TRBJ2-5|TRBD2
TGCAGTGCTAGGGGGGGGCTAGCGGGTTACCAAGAGACCCAGTACTTC
CSARGGLAGYQETQYF
>TRBV11-1|many|TRBJ2-1|-
TGTGCCAGCAGCACCAGGGTTAGTTCCTACAATGAGCAGTTCTTC
CASSTRVSSYNEQFF
>TRBV19|many|TRBJ1-5|TRBD1
TGTGCCAGTAGTGTTGGACAGGGTAGCAATCAGCCCCAGCATTTT
CASSVGQGSNQPQHF
>TRBV5-4|many|TRBJ2-3|TRBD2
TGTGCCAGCAGCTTGGCCGGGGGGGCAGATACGCAGTATTTT
CASSLAGGADTQYF
>TRBV28|many|TRBJ1-2|-
TGTGCCAGCAGTCCAGAGGGGACAATGGGGCTTTATGGCTACACCTTC
CASSPEGTMGLYGYTF
>TRBV18|few|TRBJ2-7|-
TGTGCCAGCTCACCACCGACATACCCCTACGAGCAGTACTTC
CASSPPTYPYEQYF
>TRBV7-2|many|TRBJ2-3|TRBD2
TGTGCCAGCAGCTTGCGGGGGGTCGGCGCGCAGTATTTT
CASSLRGVGAQYF
>TRBV12-3/TRBV12-4|many|TRBJ2-1|TRBD1
TGTGCCAGCAGTTTAAGAGGGGGCGGGGAGCAGTTCTTC
CASSLRGGGEQFF
>TRBV7-2|many|TRBJ2-1|-
TGTGCCAGCAGCTTAGGTTCCTACAATGAGCAGTTCTTC
CASSLGSYNEQFF
>TRBV29-1|-|TRBJ2-5|-
TGCAGCGCCCGGGACCGCCAAGAGACCCAGTACTTC
CSARDRQETQYF
>TRBV7-2|many|TRBJ2-1|-
TGTGCCAGCGGTCGGACGAGCTCCTACAATGAGCAGTTCTTC
CASGRTSSYNEQFF
>TRBV7-2|many|TRBJ1-3|-
TGTGCCAGCAGCTTAGCGGCCGGTGGAAACACCATATATTTT
CASSLAAGGNTIYF
>TRBV7-9|many|TRBJ2-7|-
TGTGCCAGCAGCTTAGCGACAGGAGCGGACTACGAGCAGTACTTC
CASSLATGADYEQYF
>TRBV19|few|TRBJ2-2|-
TGTGCCAGTAGTACTCCTTGGGAGCTGTTTTTT
CASSTPWELFF
>TRBV20-1|-|TRBJ1-5|TRBD1
TGCAGTGCCGCCTCCGGGACAGGGTTTAGTCAGCCCCAGCATTTT
CSAASGTGFSQPQHF
>TRBV12-3/TRBV12-4|many|TRBJ1-2|-
TGTGCCGACGGGTCTAACTATGGCTACACCTTC
CADGSNYGYTF
>TRBV19|many|TRBJ2-1|TRBD1
TGTGCCAGTAGTAACCCGGGACAGGGGTACAATGAGCAGTTCTTC
CASSNPGQGYNEQFF
>TRBV29-1|many|TRBJ1-1|TRBD1
TGCAGCGTTAGGGCGGGACAGATGAACACTGAAGCTTTCTTT
CSVRAGQMNTEAFF
>TRBV7-2|many|TRBJ2-1|-
TGTGCCAGCAGCTTAGCGTCCAGTTACAATGAGCAGTTCTTC
CASSLASSYNEQFF
>TRBV28|many|TRBJ1-1|-
TGTGCCAGCAGATTCGGACAGCGAGAAGCTTTCTTT
CASRFGQREAFF